Following are 5 T cell receptor beta chains from one sample sequenced in a study of blood T cell repertoires in COVID-19. Clones were sequenced by immunoSEQ multiplex PCR, and TCRdb holds only the in-frame ones, with some missing. The table includes some 130,000 clones, approximately 83% detected once. Material: peripheral blood. All receptors come from a woman aged 50 to 60 with acute or convalescent COVID-19.

This clone was seen a few times. V is TRBV19 and J is TRBJ1-1; maybe TRBD1 (6 bases). The CDR3 consists of 13 residues. Germline CDR1 is LNHDA and CDR2 is SQIVND (reference sequence). With 8 bases removed from V and 0 bases from J, the gap between germline ends came to 10 bases. The chain's CDR3 is CASDAGVNTEAFF. The CDR3 DNA follows: TGTGCCAGTGATGCAGGGGTGAACACTGAAGCTTTCTTT.

This rearrangement joins TRBV18 to TRBJ2-7; unclear D gene. V shed 3 bases and J shed 0 bases, with 9 bases lying between them. Germline-derived CDR1 and CDR2 are KGHSH and LQKENI. The CDR3 extends over 14 amino acids. DNA for the CDR3: TGTGCCAGCTCACCGGTCGGTGACTCCTACGAGCAGTACTTC. It codes for CASSPVGDSYEQYF.

This chain joins TRBV30 and TRBJ1-6; 9 bases are a match to TRBD1. V lost 3 bases, J lost 7 bases, and 7 bases stayed unmatched. Germline V gives CDR1 GTSNPN, CDR2 SVGIG (reference sequence). This CDR3 is built from 15 residues. The CDR3 nucleotides are TGTGCCTGGAGGACCCGGACAGGGGAGAATTCACCCCTCCACTTT. This sequence encodes CAWRTRTGENSPLHF.

The chain has TRBV6-4 and TRBJ1-1; 12 bases map to TRBD1. The junction had 3 bases not matched to a gene; V was cut back by 2 bases and J by 11 bases. Germline V gives CDR1 MRHNA, CDR2 SNTAGT. The CDR3 contains 13 residues. CDR3 bases: TGTGCCAGCAGTGACAGGGACAGGGGGCAGGCTTTCTTT. Amino acids: CASSDRDRGQAFF.

This clone showed up just a few times. The chain carries TRBV3-1 (or the pseudogene TRBV3-2) and TRBJ2-6; D is ambiguous. The V and J ends lost 1 base and 0 bases respectively, with 10 bases between them. CDR3 length: 17 residues. Germline CDR1 reads LGHDT; CDR2 reads YNNKEL (reference sequence). CDR3 DNA sequence: TGTGCCAGCAGCCAAGGCCCCTCGAGCTCTGGGGCCAACGTCCTGACTTTC. It is translated as CASSQGPSSSGANVLTF.